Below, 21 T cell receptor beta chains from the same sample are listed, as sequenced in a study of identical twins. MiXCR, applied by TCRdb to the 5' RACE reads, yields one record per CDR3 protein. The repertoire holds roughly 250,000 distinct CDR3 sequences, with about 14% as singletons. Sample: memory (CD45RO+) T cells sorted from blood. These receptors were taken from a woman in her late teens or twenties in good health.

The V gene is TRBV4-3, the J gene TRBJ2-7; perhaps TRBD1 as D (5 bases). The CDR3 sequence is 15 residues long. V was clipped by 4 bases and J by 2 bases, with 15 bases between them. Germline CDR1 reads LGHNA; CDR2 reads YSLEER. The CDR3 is CASSLQPQATYEQYF. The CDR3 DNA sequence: TGCGCCAGCAGCCTACAGCCACAGGCTACCTACGAGCAGTACTTC.

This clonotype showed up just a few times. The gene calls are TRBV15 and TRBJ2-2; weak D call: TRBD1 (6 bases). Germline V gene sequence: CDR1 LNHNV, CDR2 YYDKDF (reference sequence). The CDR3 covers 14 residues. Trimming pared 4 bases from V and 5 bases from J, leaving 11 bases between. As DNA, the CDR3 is TGTGCCACCAGCACCCGAGGGGGAACCGGGGAGCTGTTTTTT. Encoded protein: CATSTRGGTGELFF.

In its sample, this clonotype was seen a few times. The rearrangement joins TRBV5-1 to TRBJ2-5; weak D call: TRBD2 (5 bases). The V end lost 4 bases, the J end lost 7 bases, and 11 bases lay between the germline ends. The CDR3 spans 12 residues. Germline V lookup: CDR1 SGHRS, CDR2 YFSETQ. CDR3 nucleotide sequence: TGCGCCAGCAGCAGCGGATTCGGGACCCAGTACTTC. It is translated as CASSSGFGTQYF.

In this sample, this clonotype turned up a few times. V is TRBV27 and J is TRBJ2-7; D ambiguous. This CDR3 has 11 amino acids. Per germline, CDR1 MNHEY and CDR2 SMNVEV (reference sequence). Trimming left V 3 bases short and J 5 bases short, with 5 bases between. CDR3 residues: CASSFRHEQYF. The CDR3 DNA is TGTGCCAGCAGTTTCCGGCACGAGCAGTACTTC.

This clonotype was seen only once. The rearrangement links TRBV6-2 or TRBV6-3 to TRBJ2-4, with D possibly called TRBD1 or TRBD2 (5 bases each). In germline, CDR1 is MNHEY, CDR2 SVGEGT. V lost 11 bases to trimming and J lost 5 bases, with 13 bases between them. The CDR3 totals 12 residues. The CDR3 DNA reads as TGTGCCTGCCGGGACCCTGAAAACATTCAGTACTTC. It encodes CACRDPENIQYF.

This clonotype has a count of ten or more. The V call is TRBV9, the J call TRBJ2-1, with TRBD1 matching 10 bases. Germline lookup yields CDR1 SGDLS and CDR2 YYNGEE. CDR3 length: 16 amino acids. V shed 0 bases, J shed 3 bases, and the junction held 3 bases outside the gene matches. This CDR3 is CASSVERTGGYNEQFF. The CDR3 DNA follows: TGTGCCAGCAGCGTAGAAAGGACAGGGGGCTACAATGAGCAGTTCTTC.

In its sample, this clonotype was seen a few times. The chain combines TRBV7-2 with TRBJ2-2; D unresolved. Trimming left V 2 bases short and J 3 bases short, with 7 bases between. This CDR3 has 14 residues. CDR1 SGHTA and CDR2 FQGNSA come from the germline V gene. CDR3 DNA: TGTGCCAGCAGCTTAAGTCGATACACCGGGGAGCTGTTTTTT. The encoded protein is CASSLSRYTGELFF. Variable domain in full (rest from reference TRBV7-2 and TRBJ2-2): GAGVSQSPSNKVTEKGKDVELRCDPISGHTALYWYRQSLGQGLEFLIYFQGNSAPDKSGLPSDRFSAERTGGSVSTLTIQRTQQEDSAVYLCASSLSRYTGELFFGEGSRLTVL.

DNA of the CDR3: TGCGCCAGCAGCTTGTTAACAGATCCCTACGAGCAGTACTTC. Encoded protein: CASSLLTDPYEQYF. The chain combines TRBV5-1 with TRBJ2-7, with D unresolved. This CDR3 is 14 amino acids long. Germline assignment: CDR1 SGHRS and CDR2 YFSETQ. V was shortened by 1 base and J by 2 bases, with 10 bases between the two germline ends.

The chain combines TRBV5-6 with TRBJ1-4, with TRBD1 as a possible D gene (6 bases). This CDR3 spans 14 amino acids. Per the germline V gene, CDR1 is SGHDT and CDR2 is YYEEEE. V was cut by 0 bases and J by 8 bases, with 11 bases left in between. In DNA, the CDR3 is TGTGCCAGCAGCTTGGATGCAGGGGAAGAAAAACTGTTTTTT. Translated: CASSLDAGEEKLFF.

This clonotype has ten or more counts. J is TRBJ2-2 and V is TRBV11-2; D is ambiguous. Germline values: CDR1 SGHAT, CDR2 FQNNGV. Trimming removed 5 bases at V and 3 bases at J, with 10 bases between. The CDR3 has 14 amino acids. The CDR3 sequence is CASSPHLYTGELFF. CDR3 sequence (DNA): TGTGCCAGCAGCCCCCATCTGTACACCGGGGAGCTGTTTTTT.

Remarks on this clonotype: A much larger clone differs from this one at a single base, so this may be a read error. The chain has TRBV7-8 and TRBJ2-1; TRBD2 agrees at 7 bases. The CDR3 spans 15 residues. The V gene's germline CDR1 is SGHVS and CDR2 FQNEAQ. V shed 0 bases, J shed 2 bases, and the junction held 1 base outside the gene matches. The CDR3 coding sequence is TGTGCCAGCAGCTTAGCGGGGGGGGCCTACAATGAGCAGTTCTTC. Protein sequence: CASSLAGGAYNEQFF.

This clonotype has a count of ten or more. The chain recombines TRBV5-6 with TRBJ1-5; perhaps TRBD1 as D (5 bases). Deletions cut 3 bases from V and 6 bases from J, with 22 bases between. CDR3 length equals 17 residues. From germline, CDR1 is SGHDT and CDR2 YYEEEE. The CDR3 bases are TGTGCCAGCAGCTCCCGAAGCCGGGCAGCGAGGGGTCAGCCCCAGCATTTT. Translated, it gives CASSSRSRAARGQPQHF.

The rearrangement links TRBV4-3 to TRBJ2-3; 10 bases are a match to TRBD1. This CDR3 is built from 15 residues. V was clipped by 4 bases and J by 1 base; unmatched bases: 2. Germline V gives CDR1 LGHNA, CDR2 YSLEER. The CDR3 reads CASSLGTGGTDTQYF. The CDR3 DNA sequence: TGCGCCAGCAGCCTAGGGACAGGGGGCACAGATACGCAGTATTTT.

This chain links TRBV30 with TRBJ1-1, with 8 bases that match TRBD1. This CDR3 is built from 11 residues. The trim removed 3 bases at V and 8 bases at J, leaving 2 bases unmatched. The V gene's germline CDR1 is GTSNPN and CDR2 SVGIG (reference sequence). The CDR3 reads CAWSRTGEAFF. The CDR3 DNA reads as TGTGCCTGGAGCCGGACAGGGGAAGCTTTCTTT.

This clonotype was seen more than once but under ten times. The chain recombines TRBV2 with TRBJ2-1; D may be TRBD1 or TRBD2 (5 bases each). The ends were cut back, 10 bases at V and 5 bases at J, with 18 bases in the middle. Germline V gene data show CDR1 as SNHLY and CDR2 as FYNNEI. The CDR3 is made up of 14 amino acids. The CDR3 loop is CATQRGEKDNEQFF. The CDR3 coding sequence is TGTGCCACCCAGCGAGGGGAAAAGGACAATGAGCAGTTCTTC.

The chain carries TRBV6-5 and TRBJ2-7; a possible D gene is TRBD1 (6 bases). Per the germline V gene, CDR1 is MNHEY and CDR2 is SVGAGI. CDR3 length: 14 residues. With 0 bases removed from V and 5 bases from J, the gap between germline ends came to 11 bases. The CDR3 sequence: CASSYSTRGDEQYF. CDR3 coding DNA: TGTGCCAGCAGTTACTCGACCAGGGGCGACGAGCAGTACTTC.

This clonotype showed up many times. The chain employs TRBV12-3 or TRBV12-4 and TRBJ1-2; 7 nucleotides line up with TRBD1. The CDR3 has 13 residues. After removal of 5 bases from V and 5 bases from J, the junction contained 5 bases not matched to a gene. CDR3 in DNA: TGTGCCAGCAGTCCCCGGGACAGTTATGGCTACACCTTC. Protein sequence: CASSPRDSYGYTF.

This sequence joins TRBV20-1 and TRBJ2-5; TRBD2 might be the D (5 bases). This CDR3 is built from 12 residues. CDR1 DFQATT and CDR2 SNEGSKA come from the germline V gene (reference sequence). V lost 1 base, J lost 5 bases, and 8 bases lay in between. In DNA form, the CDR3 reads TGCAGTGCTAGAGGGACGGGGGAGACCCAGTACTTC. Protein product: CSARGTGETQYF.

CDR3 sequence: CASSPTPRTSGDNEQFF. The CDR3 region has the DNA TGTGCCAGCAGCCCGACTCCCCGGACTAGCGGTGACAATGAGCAGTTCTTC. This chain links TRBV9 with TRBJ2-1; 10 nucleotides agree with TRBD2. The V and J ends lost 4 bases and 5 bases, in that order; junction bases with no gene match: 12. The germline CDR1 and CDR2 sequences are SGDLS and YYNGEE. The CDR3 has 17 residues.

The CDR3 coding sequence is TGTGCCAGCAGTTTTGCTAGCGGAGGTCCCGGGGAGCTGTTTTTT. Residues: CASSFASGGPGELFF. J is TRBJ2-2 and V is TRBV28, with 7 bases fitting TRBD2. The CDR3 contains 15 residues. The germline V gene encodes CDR1 MDHEN and CDR2 SYDVKM. The V gene end was trimmed by 3 bases and the J gene end by 6 bases; junction bases not matched to a gene: 7.

CDR3 in amino acids: CSAREDPYTEAFF. The CDR3 region has the DNA TGCAGTGCTAGAGAAGACCCATACACTGAAGCTTTCTTT. The rearrangement uses TRBV20-1 and TRBJ1-1; D unclear. Trimming cost V 0 bases and J 3 bases, with 8 bases left between them. From germline, CDR1 is DFQATT and CDR2 SNEGSKA (reference sequence). The CDR3 length is 13 residues.